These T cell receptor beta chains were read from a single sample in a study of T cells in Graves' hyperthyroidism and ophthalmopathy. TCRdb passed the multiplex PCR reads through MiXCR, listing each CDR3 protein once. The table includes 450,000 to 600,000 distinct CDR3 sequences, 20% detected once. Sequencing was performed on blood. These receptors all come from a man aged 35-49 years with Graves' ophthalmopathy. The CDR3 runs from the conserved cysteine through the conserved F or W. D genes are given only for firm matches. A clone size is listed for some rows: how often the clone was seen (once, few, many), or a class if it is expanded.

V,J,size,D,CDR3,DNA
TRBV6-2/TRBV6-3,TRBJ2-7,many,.,CASSPSPYEQYF,TGTGCCAGCAGCCCCAGCCCCTACGAGCAGTACTTC
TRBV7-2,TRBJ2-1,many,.,CASSPRPGDYNEQFF,TGTGCCAGCAGCCCCCGCCCAGGAGACTACAATGAGCAGTTCTTC
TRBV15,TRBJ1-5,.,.,CATIDRGRGDNQPQHF,TGTGCCACCATCGATCGGGGCCGGGGCGACAATCAGCCCCAGCATTTT
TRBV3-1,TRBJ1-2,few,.,CASSLRTANYGYTF,TGTGCCAGCAGCCTACGGACGGCGAACTATGGCTACACCTTC
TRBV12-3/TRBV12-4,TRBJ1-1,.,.,CASSFRGVAFF,TGTGCCAGCAGTTTCCGGGGAGTAGCTTTCTTT
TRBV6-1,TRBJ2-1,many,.,CASSSGDGYNEQFF,TGTGCCAGCAGTTCGGGGGACGGATACAATGAGCAGTTCTTC
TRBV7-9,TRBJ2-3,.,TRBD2,CASSLALLAEKDTQYF,TGTGCCAGCAGCTTAGCCCTACTAGCGGAGAAGGATACGCAGTATTTT
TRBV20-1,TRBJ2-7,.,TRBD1,CSARPGQGGNYEQYF,TGCAGTGCTAGGCCAGGACAGGGGGGAAACTACGAGCAGTACTTC
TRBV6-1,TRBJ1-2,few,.,CASSGRDGRDGYTF,TGTGCCAGCAGTGGGAGGGACGGACGAGATGGCTACACCTTC
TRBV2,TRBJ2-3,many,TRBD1,CASSRTGATDTQYF,TGTGCCAGCAGTAGGACAGGGGCCACAGATACGCAGTATTTT
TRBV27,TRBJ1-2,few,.,CASRDRGYGYTF,TGTGCCAGCAGGGATCGGGGCTATGGCTACACCTTC
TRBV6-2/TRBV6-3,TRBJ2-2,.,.,CASSYVSGELFF,TGTGCCAGCAGTTACGTTTCCGGGGAGCTGTTTTTT
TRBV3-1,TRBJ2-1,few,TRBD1,CASSQDRGQGREQFF,TGTGCCAGCAGCCAAGACAGGGGACAGGGGAGGGAGCAGTTCTTC
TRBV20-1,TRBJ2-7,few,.,CSASGRRGYEQYF,TGCAGTGCTAGCGGCCGACGAGGGTACGAGCAGTACTTC
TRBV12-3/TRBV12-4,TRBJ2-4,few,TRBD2,CASSPLAGGTAKNIQYF,TGTGCCAGCAGTCCCCTAGCGGGAGGTACAGCCAAAAACATTCAGTACTTC
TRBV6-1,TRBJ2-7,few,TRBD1,CASRGTGAGEQYF,TGTGCCAGCAGAGGGACAGGGGCGGGAGAGCAGTACTTC
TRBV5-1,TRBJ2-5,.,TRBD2,CASSLNGGGNKETQYF,TGCGCCAGCAGCTTGAACGGGGGAGGGAACAAGGAGACCCAGTACTTC
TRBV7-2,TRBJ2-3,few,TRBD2,CASSPRPGGRVYLTDTQYF,TGTGCCAGCAGCCCGCGACCGGGCGGGAGAGTCTATCTCACAGATACGCAGTATTTT
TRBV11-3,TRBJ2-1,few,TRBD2,CASSPAGTSGRGHEQFF,TGTGCCAGCAGCCCCGCCGGGACTAGCGGGAGAGGGCATGAGCAGTTCTTC
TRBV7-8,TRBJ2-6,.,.,CASSLAGGTSGANVLTF,TGTGCCAGCAGCTTAGCAGGAGGGACCTCTGGGGCCAACGTCCTGACTTTC
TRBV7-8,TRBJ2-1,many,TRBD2,CASSLRLAGFYEQFF,TGTGCCAGCAGCCTCCGACTAGCGGGATTCTATGAGCAGTTCTTC
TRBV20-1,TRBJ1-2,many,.,CSARVQVFGYTF,TGCAGTGCTAGAGTTCAGGTTTTCGGCTACACCTTC